A selection of T cell receptor beta chains follows, all from one sample in a study. TCRdb used MiXCR to reprocess the 5' RACE reads, holding one entry per CDR3 protein. The sample has approximately 23,000 distinct CDR3 sequences; 30% are singletons. The sequencing sample was made of tumor-infiltrating naive CD4+ T cells sorted from the breast tumor. These receptors were obtained from a female donor with breast cancer. The CDR3 runs from the conserved cysteine through the conserved F or W. D genes are given only for firm matches. Some rows mark clone size as missing; the rest say once, few, many or name a class of expanded clone.

abundance,j_gene,v_gene,d_gene,CDR3nt,CDR3aa
medium-sized,TRBJ2-2,TRBV5-1,.,TGCGCCAGCAGCTTGCAGGGAGGCGACACCGGGGAGCTGTTTTTT,CASSLQGGDTGELFF
many,TRBJ2-7,TRBV7-9,TRBD2,TGTGCCAGCAGCTCACCCGGGGGGGTAACCTACGAGCAGTACTTC,CASSSPGGVTYEQYF
few,TRBJ1-2,TRBV24-1,.,TGTGCCTCCAGGGGCTCAGGTGATAACTATGGCTACACCTTC,CASRGSGDNYGYTF
.,TRBJ2-7,TRBV4-1,.,TGCGCCATCAGCCAAGGTCCGGGAGAAAGCTCCTACGAGCAGTACTTC,CAISQGPGESSYEQYF
few,TRBJ1-5,TRBV20-1,TRBD1,TGCAGTGTTAGTTCCGGACAGGGGCGCGCCTTAACCCAGCATTTT,CSVSSGQGRALTQHF
many,TRBJ1-6,TRBV3-1,TRBD1,TGTGCCAGCAGCTGGGGCGACAGGGGGAATTCACCCCTCCACTTT,CASSWGDRGNSPLHF
.,TRBJ2-1,TRBV5-1,TRBD2,TGCGCCAGCAGCTCCGGTAATAGCGGGAGGTACTACCATGAGCAGTTCTTC,CASSSGNSGRYYHEQFF
.,TRBJ1-5,TRBV3-1,.,TGTGCCAGCAGCCAAGGGTTTACTAGTCAGCCCCAGCATTTT,CASSQGFTSQPQHF
few,TRBJ1-5,TRBV6-5,.,TGTGCCAGCAGTAACCGGGGACCGATCGGAAATCAGCCCCAGCATTTT,CASSNRGPIGNQPQHF
.,TRBJ2-1,TRBV3-1,TRBD2,TGTGCCAGCAGCCACCCTAGACTAGCGGGAGTCAATGAGCAGTTCTTC,CASSHPRLAGVNEQFF
medium-sized,TRBJ2-1,TRBV7-9,TRBD2,TGTGCCAGCAGCCCCAGGAGAGCGGGAGCGTACAATGAGCAGTTCTTC,CASSPRRAGAYNEQFF
many,TRBJ2-7,TRBV2,.,TGTGCCAGCACTCTTGGCGGGACACTGACCTACGAGCAGTACTTC,CASTLGGTLTYEQYF
few,TRBJ1-1,TRBV6-5,.,TGTGCCAGCAGTGTTGGGCATGGGGTGAACACTGAAGCTTTCTTT,CASSVGHGVNTEAFF
few,TRBJ2-3,TRBV5-1,TRBD1,TGCGCCAGCAGCTACGGCGGACAGGGGGCGGCAGATACGCAGTATTTT,CASSYGGQGAADTQYF
few,TRBJ1-1,TRBV20-1,.,TGCAGTGCTAGAGGTTGGGAGGCTGAAGCTTTCTTT,CSARGWEAEAFF
.,TRBJ1-2,TRBV4-1,.,TGCGCCAGCAGCGCCCCAACAGTTGGCTATGGCTACACCTTC,CASSAPTVGYGYTF
.,TRBJ1-1,TRBV3-1,.,TGTGCCAGCAGCCCCAGAGGTACTGAAGCTTTCTTT,CASSPRGTEAFF
few,TRBJ1-4,TRBV18,.,TGTGCCAGCTCACGGGACCAAGCAGCTAATGAAAAACTGTTTTTT,CASSRDQAANEKLFF